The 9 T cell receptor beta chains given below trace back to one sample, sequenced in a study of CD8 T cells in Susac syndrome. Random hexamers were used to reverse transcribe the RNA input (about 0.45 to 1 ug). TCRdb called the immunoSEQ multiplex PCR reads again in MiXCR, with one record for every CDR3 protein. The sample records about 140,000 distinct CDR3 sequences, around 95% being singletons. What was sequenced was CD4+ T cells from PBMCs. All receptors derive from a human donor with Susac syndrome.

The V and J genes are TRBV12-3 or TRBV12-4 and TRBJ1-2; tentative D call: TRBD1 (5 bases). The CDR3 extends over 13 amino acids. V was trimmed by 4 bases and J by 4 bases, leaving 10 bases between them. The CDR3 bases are TGTGCCAGCAGTTCGGGGGGGAGCTATGGCTACACCTTC. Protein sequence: CASSSGGSYGYTF.

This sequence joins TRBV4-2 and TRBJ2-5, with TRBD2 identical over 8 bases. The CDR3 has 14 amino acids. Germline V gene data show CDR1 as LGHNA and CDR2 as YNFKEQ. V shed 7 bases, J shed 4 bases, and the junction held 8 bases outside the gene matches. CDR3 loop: CASNSGVLTETQYF. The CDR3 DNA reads TGTGCCAGCAATAGCGGGGTGTTGACAGAGACCCAGTACTTC.

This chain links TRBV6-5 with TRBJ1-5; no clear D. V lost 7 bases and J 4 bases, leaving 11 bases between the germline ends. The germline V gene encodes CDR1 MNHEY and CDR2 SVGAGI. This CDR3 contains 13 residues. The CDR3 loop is CASNPVSNQPQHF. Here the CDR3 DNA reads TGTGCCAGCAATCCAGTTAGTAATCAGCCCCAGCATTTT.

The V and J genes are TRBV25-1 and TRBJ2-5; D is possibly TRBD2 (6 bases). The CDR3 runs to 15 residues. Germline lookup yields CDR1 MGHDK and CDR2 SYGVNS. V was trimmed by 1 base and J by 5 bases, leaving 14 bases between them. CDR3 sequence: CASSESGVLGETQYF. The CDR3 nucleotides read TGTGCCAGCAGTGAATCGGGGGTGTTGGGGGAGACCCAGTACTTC. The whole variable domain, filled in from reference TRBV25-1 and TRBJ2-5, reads EADIYQTPRYLVIGTGKKITLECSQTMGHDKMYWYQQDPGMELHLIHYSYGVNSTEKGDLSSESTVSRIRTEHFPLTLESARPSHTSQYLCASSESGVLGETQYFGPGTRLLVL.

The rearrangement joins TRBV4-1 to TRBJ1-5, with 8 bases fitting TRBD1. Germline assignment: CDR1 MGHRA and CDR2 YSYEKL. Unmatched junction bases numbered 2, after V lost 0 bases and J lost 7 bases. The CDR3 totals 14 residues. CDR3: CASSQEQGGQPQHF. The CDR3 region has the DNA TGCGCCAGCAGCCAAGAACAGGGGGGCCAGCCCCAGCATTTT.

The CDR3 nucleotides are TGTGCCAGCCGCTGGGGCGGGGGGACACAAGAGACCCAGTACTTC. Its translation is CASRWGGGTQETQYF. The genes are TRBV7-2 and TRBJ2-5, with 8 positions matching TRBD2. CDR1 SGHTA and CDR2 FQGNSA come from the germline V gene. V was clipped by 8 bases and J by 2 bases; unmatched bases: 10. The CDR3 is 15 residues long.

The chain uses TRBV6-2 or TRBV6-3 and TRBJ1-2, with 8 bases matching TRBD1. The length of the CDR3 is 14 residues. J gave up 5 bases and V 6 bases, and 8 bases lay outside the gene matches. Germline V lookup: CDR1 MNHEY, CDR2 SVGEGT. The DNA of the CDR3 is TGTGCCAGCAGCAACGGACAGGGACGATATGGCTACACCTTC. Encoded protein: CASSNGQGRYGYTF.

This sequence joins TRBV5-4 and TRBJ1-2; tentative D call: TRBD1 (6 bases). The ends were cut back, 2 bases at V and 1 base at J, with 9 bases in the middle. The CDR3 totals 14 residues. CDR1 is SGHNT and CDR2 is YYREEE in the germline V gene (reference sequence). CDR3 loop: CASSFPGHNYGYTF. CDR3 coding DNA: TGTGCCAGCAGCTTTCCGGGACATAACTATGGCTACACCTTC.

CDR3 sequence: CASSSSDRGGETQYF. The CDR3 region has the DNA TGTGCCAGCAGCTCGAGCGACAGGGGGGGAGAGACCCAGTACTTC. J is TRBJ2-5 and V is TRBV7-2, with TRBD1 matching over 9 bases. The V and J ends lost 4 bases and 4 bases, in that order; junction bases with no gene match: 7. CDR1 and CDR2 (germline): SGHTA, FQGNSA. The CDR3 length is 15 residues.